Listed below are T cell receptor beta chains from one sample, sequenced in a study of spatial heterogeneity in lung cancer. TCRdb analysed the 5' RACE reads with MiXCR anew, one entry per CDR3 protein. The sample records over 70,000 distinct CDR3 sequences, 8% to 10% being singletons. The starting material was PBMCs, obtained at follow-up. All receptors come from a female donor with early-stage non-small cell lung cancer. Both conserved end residues are part of each CDR3. D genes are given only for firm matches. For some rows the clone size is stated as once, few or many, or as a class when expanded; others skip it.

V gene	J gene	clone size	D gene	CDR3 DNA	CDR3 protein
TRBV7-3	TRBJ2-5	NA	NA	TGTGCCAGCAGCTCAGGGCTGCGGGAGACCCAGTACTTC	CASSSGLRETQYF
TRBV6-2/TRBV6-3	TRBJ2-3	many	NA	TGTGCCAGCAGTGACGAACAGGGAAGGTGGGGCACAGATACGCAGTATTTT	CASSDEQGRWGTDTQYF
TRBV5-1	TRBJ1-2	many	TRBD1	TGCGCCAGCAGCTCTGACCCGGACAGGGGAGGATATGGCTACACCTTC	CASSSDPDRGGYGYTF
TRBV5-1	TRBJ1-1	many	TRBD1	TGCGCCAGCAGCGTGACAGGGCAGAACACTGAAGCTTTCTTT	CASSVTGQNTEAFF
TRBV19	TRBJ2-2	NA	NA	TGTGCCAGTAGCCGGGAGTCCGGGGAGCTGTTTTTT	CASSRESGELFF
TRBV12-3/TRBV12-4	TRBJ1-3	many	NA	TGTGCCAGCACCGAGGCCTGGGAAACTAGCTCTGGAAACACCATATATTTT	CASTEAWETSSGNTIYF
TRBV11-2	TRBJ2-1	NA	TRBD2	TGTGCCAGCAGCCCGAGTTGGGGGGGGGCCTACAATGAGCAGTTCTTC	CASSPSWGGAYNEQFF
TRBV7-8	TRBJ2-2	many	NA	TGTGCCAGCAGGGTCCGGTTGATCGGGGAGCTGTTTTTT	CASRVRLIGELFF
TRBV7-2	TRBJ1-2	NA	TRBD1	TGTGCCAGCAGCTTAGACACAGGGGGCGCAGGTGGCTACACCTTC	CASSLDTGGAGGYTF
TRBV19	TRBJ2-2	many	NA	TGTGCCAGTACCCGGGACGATCCTAGCGGGGAGCTGTTTTTT	CASTRDDPSGELFF
TRBV24-1	TRBJ2-1	many	TRBD1	TGTGCCACCAGTGATTTTCGTCGGGACAGGGAGACCAATGAGCAGTTCTTC	CATSDFRRDRETNEQFF
TRBV5-1	TRBJ2-7	many	TRBD2	TGCGCCAGCAGCTACTCGACTAGCTCGTCCGAGCAGTACTTC	CASSYSTSSSEQYF